This T cell receptor (beta chain) was sequenced during a study of CD8+CD57+ T cells in acquired aplastic anemia. Whole-study context: Sorted CD4+ and CD8+ cells gave a mean 3.2 ug DNA, range roughly 0.18 to 30 ug. Healthy CD8+ samples averaged about 11 million reads. Notes on the study in general: Patients and controls shared twenty-nine CD8+ CDR3 sequences. Levels of CD8+ Simpson's diversity were not significantly distinct in patients versus controls.

Using genomic DNA as the template, TCR beta VDJ and CDR3 profiling was carried out. TCRdb independently ran MiXCR on the reads; one entry per CDR3 protein. The repertoire holds around 150,000 distinct CDR3 sequences, with about 40% as singletons. This clonotype was recorded many times. Antigen unknown. J gave up 6 bases and V 7 bases, and 6 bases lay outside the gene matches. The CDR3 has 12 amino acids. CDR1 SQVTM and CDR2 ANQGSEA come from the germline V gene. The source material was sorted CD4+, CD8+, or CD8+CD57+ T cells (not recorded which) from PBMCs. The chain carries TRBV29-1 and TRBJ2-7, with TRBD1 matching 10 bases. This clonotype originated in a human donor in good health, serving as a control. The CDR3 DNA follows: TGCAGCGCGGGACAGGGGTTAGGCGAGCAGTACTTC. This gives the protein CSAGQGLGEQYF.